This TCR beta chain was sequenced in a study of OX40 agonist ivuxolimab in advanced cancers. About the research overall: Patients enrolled in dose escalation were diagnosed with hepatocellular carcinoma, melanoma, renal cell or head and neck cancer. Study findings and constraints: Partial responders at 0.1-3.0 mg/kg had among the lowest clonal expansion.

TCRdb's copy holds only in-frame clones and misses some; the assay was immunoSEQ multiplex PCR. The table records tens of thousands of clones, about 86% of them present only once. Of note for this clone: Antigen unknown.

The CDR3 runs 14 residues. V lost 7 bases, J lost 7 bases, and 5 bases stayed unmatched. In germline, CDR1 is MNHEY, CDR2 SVGAGI. The chain employs TRBV6-5 and TRBJ2-7, with 15 positions matching TRBD2. The material was CD4+ or CD8+ T cells sorted from blood, obtained in a trial of the OX40 agonist ivuxolimab. The origin of this receptor is an adult with an advanced solid tumor such as melanoma, head and neck, liver or kidney cancer. As DNA, the CDR3 is TGTGCCAGCATTGGGACTAGCGGGAGGAGGGAGCAGTACTTC. Its protein is CASIGTSGRREQYF.